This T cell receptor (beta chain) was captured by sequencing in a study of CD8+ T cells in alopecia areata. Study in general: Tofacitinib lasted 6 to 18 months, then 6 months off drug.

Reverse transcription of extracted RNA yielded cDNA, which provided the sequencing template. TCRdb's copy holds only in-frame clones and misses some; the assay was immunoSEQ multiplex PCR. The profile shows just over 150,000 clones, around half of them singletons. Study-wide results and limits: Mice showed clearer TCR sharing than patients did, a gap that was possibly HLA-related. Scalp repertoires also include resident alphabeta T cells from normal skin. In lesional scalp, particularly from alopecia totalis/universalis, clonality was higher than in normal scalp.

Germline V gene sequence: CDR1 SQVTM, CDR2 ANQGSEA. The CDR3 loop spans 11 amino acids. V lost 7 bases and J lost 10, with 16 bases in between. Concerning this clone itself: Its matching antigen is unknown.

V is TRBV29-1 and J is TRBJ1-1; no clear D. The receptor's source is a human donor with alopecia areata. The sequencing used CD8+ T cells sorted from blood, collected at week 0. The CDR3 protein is CSAPGALGAFF. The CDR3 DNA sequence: TGCAGCGCCCCAGGAGCACTGGGAGCTTTCTTT.